Listed here is a single TCR beta chain. Germline values: CDR1 MGHRA, CDR2 YSYEKL. Trimming cost V 4 bases and J 0 bases, with 18 bases left between them. CDR3 size: 17 residues. The sample comes from a study of blood T cell repertoires in COVID-19. The table came from immunoSEQ multiplex PCR; TCRdb's copy has only in-frame clones and leaves some out. The sample holds some 190,000 clones, 84% seen once. The source material was PBMCs or T cells enriched from blood (not recorded which). This chain links TRBV4-1 with TRBJ1-1; no reliable D call. This TCR came from a woman in her twenties or thirties who had been exposed to COVID-19. Here the CDR3 reads CASSPGSFGSLNTEAFF. CDR3 coding DNA: TGCGCCAGCAGCCCAGGATCGTTTGGGTCCCTGAACACTGAAGCTTTCTTT.